These T cell receptor beta chains were read from a single sample in a study of tumor-infiltrating lymphocytes in oesophageal squamous cell carcinoma. TCRdb called the PCR reads again in MiXCR, with one record for every CDR3 protein. The sample shows about 19,000 distinct CDR3 sequences, under 50% of them seen only once. Sequencing was carried out using blood. Receptors were obtained from a male donor with esophageal squamous cell carcinoma. Both conserved end residues are part of each CDR3. D genes are given only for firm matches. Not all rows give a size; the values are once, few, many and, for expanded clones, a class.

medium-sized NA TRBJ2-3 TRBV6-1 CASSEGVLTDTQYF TGTGCCAGCAGTGAAGGCGTTCTCACAGATACGCAGTATTTT
medium-sized NA TRBJ2-3 TRBV6-1 CASTTTTAADTQYF TGTGCCAGCACTACGACGACCGCAGCAGATACGCAGTATTTT
medium-sized NA TRBJ2-2 TRBV10-3 CAISEEPSPGELFF TGTGCCATCAGTGAGGAACCATCACCCGGGGAGCTGTTTTTT
once NA TRBJ2-7 TRBV7-8 CASSWGTESYEQYF TGTGCCAGCAGCTGGGGGACTGAGTCCTACGAGCAGTACTTC
few NA TRBJ2-7 TRBV15 CATSSRTGGYEQYF TGTGCCACCAGCAGCCGGACTGGGGGCTACGAGCAGTACTTC
NA NA TRBJ2-7 TRBV12-3/TRBV12-4 CASSWTVREQYF TGTGCCAGCAGCTGGACAGTTCGCGAGCAGTACTTC
medium-sized NA TRBJ2-7 TRBV6-1 CASSSSSYEQYF TGTGCCAGCAGTTCCTCCTCCTACGAGCAGTACTTC
few NA TRBJ2-1 TRBV7-2 CASSPQAASYNEQFF TGTGCCAGCAGCCCCCAAGCGGCCTCCTACAATGAGCAGTTCTTC
NA NA TRBJ2-7 TRBV6-6 CASSYSRTDAPYEQYF TGTGCCAGCAGTTACTCGCGGACAGACGCACCCTACGAGCAGTACTTC
medium-sized TRBD2 TRBJ2-1 TRBV6-1 CASSYGTSGSGQFF TGTGCCAGCAGTTATGGGACTAGCGGGAGCGGGCAGTTCTTC
NA NA TRBJ2-3 TRBV7-9 CASSLETGSDTQYF TGTGCCAGCAGCTTAGAGACAGGTTCAGATACGCAGTATTTT
many TRBD2 TRBJ2-7 TRBV5-8 CASSLPGLASDEQYF TGTGCCAGCAGCCTACCGGGACTAGCAAGCGACGAGCAGTACTTC
NA NA TRBJ2-7 TRBV7-2 CASSLAGSWYEQYF TGTGCCAGCAGCTTAGCGGGGTCCTGGTACGAGCAGTACTTC
NA NA TRBJ2-5 TRBV7-8 CASSLRVDTQYF TGTGCCAGCAGCTTACGGGTCGATACGCAGTACTTC
NA NA TRBJ2-5 TRBV7-2 CASSLGPLRPGETQYF TGTGCCAGCAGCTTAGGACCCCTGCGGCCCGGTGAGACCCAGTACTTC
medium-sized TRBD1 TRBJ2-3 TRBV28 CASAGTGLGQADTQYF TGTGCCAGCGCCGGGACAGGGTTGGGCCAGGCAGATACGCAGTATTTT
many NA TRBJ1-5 TRBV7-9 CASSSQEQPQHF TGTGCCAGCAGCTCACAAGAGCAGCCCCAGCATTTT
NA NA TRBJ2-1 TRBV7-2 CASSLMGQYNEQFF TGTGCCAGCAGCTTAATGGGACAATACAATGAGCAGTTCTTC
few NA TRBJ2-1 TRBV7-6 CASSPRGPHEQFF TGTGCCAGCAGCCCAAGGGGTCCGCACGAGCAGTTCTTC
medium-sized NA TRBJ2-3 TRBV7-9 CASSLDFHRGTDTQYF TGTGCCAGCAGCTTAGACTTTCACAGGGGCACAGATACGCAGTATTTT
many TRBD2 TRBJ2-7 TRBV19 CASSSLREGYEQYF TGTGCCAGTAGTTCATTGCGGGAGGGCTACGAGCAGTACTTC
many NA TRBJ2-7 TRBV10-3 CAIEGVNSYEQYF TGTGCCATCGAAGGGGTTAACTCCTACGAGCAGTACTTC
many NA TRBJ1-6 TRBV5-6 CASSSGTPYNSPLHF TGTGCCAGCAGCTCCGGGACCCCCTATAATTCACCCCTCCACTTT
NA TRBD1 TRBJ2-1 TRBV7-3 CASSLGQSKNEQFF TGTGCCAGCAGCTTGGGACAGAGTAAGAATGAGCAGTTCTTC
few NA TRBJ2-3 TRBV7-2 CASSSYTDTQYF TGTGCCAGCAGCTCGTACACAGATACGCAGTATTTT
many NA TRBJ1-1 TRBV28 CASSPFGAGTVRTEAFF TGTGCCAGCAGCCCATTTGGCGCAGGGACCGTGAGAACTGAAGCTTTCTTT
NA NA TRBJ2-1 TRBV6-6 CTSSYSGGQETQFF TGTACCAGCAGTTACTCGGGCGGACAAGAGACCCAGTTCTTC
NA TRBD2 TRBJ2-7 TRBV7-6 CASSPKTSGGVYEQYF TGTGCCAGCAGCCCGAAGACTAGCGGGGGGGTCTACGAGCAGTACTTC
many TRBD1 TRBJ1-1 TRBV6-6 CASSYRGQGVTEAFF TGTGCCAGCAGTTACCGCGGACAGGGGGTGACTGAAGCTTTCTTT
NA NA TRBJ2-1 TRBV27 CASSLSTYNEQFF TGTGCCAGCAGTTTGTCCACCTACAATGAGCAGTTCTTC
medium-sized NA TRBJ2-5 TRBV11-2 CASSLGFGRRETQYF TGTGCCAGCAGCTTAGGGTTCGGGCGCCGGGAGACCCAGTACTTC
many NA TRBJ1-4 TRBV20-1 CSARVGWGGEKLFF TGCAGTGCTAGAGTTGGTTGGGGAGGCGAAAAACTGTTTTTT
NA NA TRBJ2-2 TRBV7-8 CASSLYLGKGGELFF TGTGCCAGCAGCCTGTACCTGGGAAAGGGCGGGGAGCTGTTTTTT
NA NA TRBJ2-3 TRBV7-2 CASSLLSATDTQYF TGTGCCAGCAGCTTATTGTCCGCAACAGATACGCAGTATTTT
many NA TRBJ1-5 TRBV19 CASSIDHATQHF TGTGCCAGTAGTATAGATCACGCGACCCAGCATTTT
NA NA TRBJ2-1 TRBV7-6 CASSFDGGSYNEQFF TGTGCCAGCAGCTTTGACGGGGGCTCCTACAATGAGCAGTTCTTC
NA NA TRBJ2-5 TRBV7-4 CASSSGPRKQETQYF TGTGCCAGCAGCTCAGGCCCGAGAAAACAAGAGACCCAGTACTTC
NA NA TRBJ1-2 TRBV11-2 CASSLGPYGHTF TGTGCCAGCAGCTTGGGACCTTATGGCCACACCTTC
many TRBD1 TRBJ2-4 TRBV7-2 CASSMGQGAGELYF TGTGCCAGCAGCATGGGACAGGGGGCCGGGGAGCTGTACTTC
medium-sized TRBD2 TRBJ2-1 TRBV27 CASSLKGLVYNEQFF TGTGCCAGCAGTTTAAAGGGACTAGTCTACAATGAGCAGTTCTTC
medium-sized TRBD2 TRBJ2-2 TRBV5-4 CASSNLAGIGTGELFF TGTGCCAGCAGCAACTTAGCGGGGATCGGCACCGGGGAGCTGTTTTTT
once TRBD2 TRBJ2-5 TRBV11-1 CASSQIAGGPGQTQYF TGTGCCAGCAGCCAAATAGCGGGAGGGCCCGGGCAGACCCAGTACTTC
few NA TRBJ2-1 TRBV7-8 CASSYLEGWVGEQFF TGTGCCAGCAGCTATTTGGAGGGATGGGTCGGGGAGCAGTTCTTC
NA NA TRBJ2-7 TRBV11-2 CASSLGGIIEQYF TGTGCCAGCAGCTTAGGTGGGATTATCGAGCAGTACTTC
NA NA TRBJ2-4 TRBV7-2 CASSFGGPGAKNIQYF TGTGCCAGCAGCTTTGGGGGACCTGGTGCCAAAAACATTCAGTACTTC
NA NA TRBJ1-4 TRBV7-6 CASSLFQERGEKLFF TGTGCCAGCAGCTTATTCCAGGAAAGAGGTGAAAAACTGTTTTTT
NA NA TRBJ1-2 TRBV19 CASTNRPEGNYGYTF TGTGCCAGTACCAACCGTCCAGAGGGGAACTATGGCTACACCTTC
many TRBD2 TRBJ2-3 TRBV27 CASGTSADTQYF TGTGCCAGCGGCACTAGCGCAGATACGCAGTATTTT
many NA TRBJ2-7 TRBV7-8 CASSLFQGPSYEQYF TGTGCCAGCAGCTTGTTCCAGGGACCTTCCTACGAGCAGTACTTC
NA TRBD2 TRBJ2-1 TRBV7-2 CASRRSGSSYEQFF TGTGCCAGCAGGAGAAGCGGGAGTTCGTACGAGCAGTTCTTC
once TRBD2 TRBJ2-1 TRBV11-2 CASSLEGGSYNEQFF TGTGCCAGCAGCTTAGAGGGCGGGAGCTACAATGAGCAGTTCTTC
many NA TRBJ2-3 TRBV19 CASSTTPTDTQYF TGTGCCAGTAGTACCACCCCTACAGATACGCAGTATTTT
medium-sized NA TRBJ2-5 TRBV6-1 CASTLQGTQYF TGTGCCAGCACACTCCAAGGTACCCAGTACTTC